The 22 T cell receptor beta chains in this list originate from one sample, sequenced in a study of cytomegalovirus exposure and HLA in healthy donors (dated by TCRdb to between 2016 and 2019). The library was produced with the immunoSEQ multiplex PCR assay. For the multiplex PCR, a mixture combining 60 forward primers for TCR Vbeta segments and 13 reverse primers for TCR Jbeta segments was used. Held by TCRdb, this immuneACCESS table contains in-frame sequences only and omits some clones. Under half of the omission traces to an unresolved V gene where checked; the cause of the rest is unknown. Here the sample has over 150,000 clones; around 79% occur a single time. Roughly 2% of the sample is in the top ten clones. The source material was PBMCs. The receptors derive from a middle-aged man in good health and CMV-seronegative.

V and J are TRBV23-1 and TRBJ1-5, with TRBD1 matching 7 bases. TRBV23-1 is reported as an ORF; its role is uncertain. J gave up 0 bases and V 2 bases, and 13 bases lay outside the gene matches. The CDR3 covers 19 residues. This chain's CDR3 is CASSQTGTVTSNSNQPQHF. The CDR3 DNA sequence: TGCGCCAGCAGTCAAACCGGGACAGTGACTAGTAATAGCAATCAGCCCCAGCATTTT.

There are a few counts of this clone. V is TRBV27 and J is TRBJ2-5, with TRBD2 as a possible D gene (5 bases). V was shortened by 4 bases and J by 7 bases, with 16 bases between the two germline ends. The germline V gene encodes CDR1 MNHEY and CDR2 SMNVEV (reference sequence). CDR3 length: 14 amino acids. The DNA of the CDR3 is TGTGCCAGCAGTTCGACGGAGCGGTTGGGGACCCAGTACTTC. Amino acid sequence: CASSSTERLGTQYF.

In its sample, this clone was seen once. V usage is TRBV6-5 and J usage is TRBJ2-7; D gene uncertain. The V end was cut by 4 bases, the J end by 1 base, with 17 bases between. This CDR3 has 16 residues. Germline-derived CDR1 and CDR2 are MNHEY and SVGAGI. CDR3 amino acids: CASSSWAQMGSYEQYF. The CDR3 coding sequence is TGTGCCAGCAGTTCCTGGGCGCAGATGGGTTCCTACGAGCAGTACTTC.

This chain connects TRBV30 to TRBJ1-1; TRBD1 is a possible D gene (5 bases). Germline values: CDR1 GTSNPN, CDR2 SVGIG (reference sequence). The CDR3 runs 12 residues. The V gene lost 3 bases and the J gene lost 7 bases, with 12 bases spanning the gap. The CDR3 sequence is CAWRGGSYEAFF. CDR3 nucleotide sequence: TGTGCCTGGAGGGGGGGGTCTTATGAAGCTTTCTTT.

The chain has TRBV6-1 and TRBJ2-3; 7 nucleotides line up with TRBD2. Germline trimming cut 6 bases from V and 7 bases from J; bases unmatched to any gene: 4. The CDR3 has 12 residues. Germline lookup yields CDR1 MNHNS and CDR2 SASEGT. The chain's CDR3 is CASSGRFYTQYF. CDR3 bases: TGTGCCAGCAGCGGGAGGTTTTATACGCAGTATTTT.

The gene calls are TRBV28 and TRBJ2-1; the match to TRBD2 covers 13 bases. The CDR3 consists of 18 residues. The V segment lost 4 bases and the J segment 3 bases; nucleotides outside the gene matches: 9. Germline V gene sequence: CDR1 MDHEN, CDR2 SYDVKM. The CDR3 spells CASSYPRTSGSFYNEQFF. CDR3 nucleotides: TGTGCCAGCAGTTACCCGCGGACTAGCGGGAGTTTCTACAATGAGCAGTTCTTC.

This chain connects TRBV7-6 to TRBJ2-5; maybe TRBD1 (5 bases). Trimming shortened V by 0 bases and J by 4 bases, and 15 bases separated the two germline ends. There are 16 residues in the CDR3. The germline V gene encodes CDR1 SGHVS and CDR2 FNYEAQ. CDR3 coding DNA: TGTGCCAGCAGCTTAGCGGGGCGGATCCCCGGAGAGACCCAGTACTTC. Protein product: CASSLAGRIPGETQYF.

This clone was picked up a small number of times. This sequence joins TRBV5-1 and TRBJ2-7; possible D gene TRBD1, 5 bases. This CDR3 is built from 14 residues. V lost 4 bases and J 2 bases, leaving 13 bases between the germline ends. The germline V gene has CDR1 SGHRS and CDR2 YFSETQ. CDR3 nucleotides: TGCGCCAGCAGCACCGACAGAAACCCCTACGAGCAGTACTTC. Translating it yields CASSTDRNPYEQYF.

This sequence joins TRBV27 and TRBJ2-2; TRBD1 agrees at 7 bases. The CDR3 loop spans 16 amino acids. The germline gives CDR1 MNHEY, CDR2 SMNVEV (reference sequence). Germline trimming cut 6 bases from V and 0 bases from J; bases unmatched to any gene: 7. The CDR3 region is CASRRGQNTNTGELFF. CDR3 in DNA: TGTGCCAGCAGACGGGGACAGAATACGAACACCGGGGAGCTGTTTTTT.

The V and J genes are TRBV7-8 and TRBJ2-7; 9 bases line up with TRBD2. In germline, CDR1 is SGHVS, CDR2 FQNEAQ. The ends lost 5 bases at V and 5 bases at J; junction bases unmatched: 7. The CDR3 spans 14 residues. The CDR3, as DNA: TGTGCCAGCAGCCGGGGACTAGCATCCAACGAGCAGTACTTC. It specifies CASSRGLASNEQYF.

The chain carries TRBV27 and TRBJ2-7; 8 positions agree with TRBD1. CDR3 length: 14 residues. CDR1 and CDR2 (germline): MNHEY, SMNVEV (reference sequence). Germline trimming cut 3 bases from V and 4 bases from J; bases unmatched to any gene: 5. CDR3 DNA: TGTGCCAGCAGTTTGGGGACAGGAGTATACGAGCAGTACTTC. This gives the protein CASSLGTGVYEQYF.

V and J are TRBV30 and TRBJ2-2; D perhaps matches TRBD1 (5 bases). V was trimmed by 0 bases and J by 8 bases, leaving 10 bases between them. From germline, CDR1 is GTSNPN and CDR2 SVGIG (reference sequence). CDR3 length equals 13 residues. The CDR3 protein is CAWSVGDRGELFF. The CDR3 nucleotides are TGTGCCTGGAGTGTAGGGGATCGTGGGGAGCTGTTTTTT. Based on the CDR3 plus reference TRBV30 and TRBJ2-2, the full variable domain is SQTIHQWPATLVQPVGSPLSLECTVEGTSNPNLYWYRQAAGRGLQLLFYSVGIGQISSEVPQNLSASRPQDRQFILSSKKLLLSDSGFYLCAWSVGDRGELFFGEGSRLTVL.

This sequence joins TRBV7-2 and TRBJ2-3; a possible D gene is TRBD2 (6 bases). Germline V gene lookup returns CDR1 SGHTA and CDR2 FQGNSA. Trimming shortened V by 3 bases and J by 5 bases, and 9 bases separated the two germline ends. This CDR3 is built from 13 residues. For the CDR3, the DNA is TGTGCCAGCAGCTTTAAGGGAGGAGATACGCAGTATTTT. Encoded protein: CASSFKGGDTQYF.

Comments on this clone: A read error may produce the germline difference seen at one junction end. V and J are TRBV7-9 and TRBJ2-5, with 10 positions matching TRBD2. This CDR3 contains 15 residues. Germline CDR1 reads SEHNR; CDR2 reads FQNEAQ (reference sequence). In DNA, the CDR3 is TGTTCCAGCAGCTTTTGGACTAGCGGCCAAGAGACCCAGTACTTC. Amino acids: CSSSFWTSGQETQYF.

J is TRBJ1-3 and V is TRBV14; D is uncertain. There are 14 residues in the CDR3. Germline lookup yields CDR1 SGHDN and CDR2 FVKESK. V lost 7 bases to trimming and J lost 2 bases, with 12 bases between them. CDR3 amino acids: CASTSGGTGNTIYF. CDR3 nucleotides: TGTGCCAGCACCTCCGGAGGGACTGGAAACACCATATATTTT.

This chain uses TRBV11-2 with TRBJ2-5; 11 nucleotides align to TRBD1. From germline, CDR1 is SGHAT and CDR2 FQNNGV. The length of the CDR3 is 15 residues. V trimming: 3 bases; J trimming: 5 bases; junction bases outside the gene matches: 5. CDR3 sequence reads: CASSFGQGAGETQYF. The CDR3 nucleotides read TGTGCCAGCAGCTTCGGACAGGGGGCAGGGGAGACCCAGTACTTC.

The chain uses TRBV28 and TRBJ2-1; the match to TRBD1 covers 7 bases. V trimming: 5 bases; J trimming: 7 bases; junction bases outside the gene matches: 8. CDR1 and CDR2 (germline): MDHEN, SYDVKM. CDR3 length equals 14 residues. The CDR3 region has the DNA TGTGCCAGCAGTAATCCAGACAGGGCAAATGAGCAGTTCTTC. It translates to CASSNPDRANEQFF.

The chain uses TRBV28 and TRBJ1-2; 8 nucleotides line up with TRBD1. J gave up 5 bases and V 4 bases, and 0 bases lay outside the gene matches. The CDR3 is 12 residues long. Germline V gives CDR1 MDHEN, CDR2 SYDVKM. CDR3 residues: CASSYRGYGYTF. DNA for the CDR3: TGTGCCAGCAGTTACAGGGGGTATGGCTACACCTTC.

V gene TRBV11-3 combines with J gene TRBJ2-7; TRBD2 matches at 8 bases. This CDR3 region has 13 residues. V shed 2 bases and J 9 bases; nucleotides not matched to a gene: 6. Germline CDR1 and CDR2: SGHNT and YENEEA. Written as DNA, the CDR3 is TGTGCCAGCAGCTTACGGGGGGGTGGTGGGCAGTACTTC. This sequence encodes CASSLRGGGGQYF.

This clone was seen a single time. This chain connects TRBV7-2 to TRBJ2-7; TRBD2 matches 7 bases. This CDR3 spans 15 amino acids. Germline V gives CDR1 SGHTA, CDR2 FQGNSA. Unmatched junction bases numbered 8, after V lost 4 bases and J lost 2 bases. The CDR3: CASSSRSGTAYEQYF. CDR3 in DNA: TGTGCCAGCAGCTCCCGGAGCGGGACCGCCTACGAGCAGTACTTC.

Only one count was recorded for this clone. V and J are TRBV11-2 and TRBJ2-2, with TRBD2 identical over 8 bases. The CDR3 is made up of 15 amino acids. Germline V gives CDR1 SGHAT, CDR2 FQNNGV. Trimming took 3 bases from V and 3 from J; bases not matched to a gene: 3. CDR3 DNA: TGTGCCAGCAGCTTGAGCGGGAGAGACACCGGGGAGCTGTTTTTT. Amino acid sequence: CASSLSGRDTGELFF. Drawing the rest from reference TRBV11-2 and TRBJ2-2, the complete variable domain is EAGVAQSPRYKIIEKRQSVAFWCNPISGHATLYWYQQILGQGPKLLIQFQNNGVVDDSQLPKDRFSAERLKGVDSTLKIQPAKLEDSAVYLCASSLSGRDTGELFFGEGSRLTVL.

This sequence joins TRBV9 and TRBJ1-2; TRBD1 is a possible D gene (6 bases). The V gene's germline CDR1 is SGDLS and CDR2 YYNGEE. This CDR3 has 15 amino acids. Deletions cut 0 bases from V and 2 bases from J, with 11 bases between. CDR3 sequence: CASSVGRTGNYGYTF. In DNA form, the CDR3 reads TGTGCCAGCAGCGTAGGAAGAACAGGGAACTATGGCTACACCTTC. The variable domain in full, completed from reference TRBV9 and TRBJ1-2, reads DSGVTQTPKHLITATGQRVTLRCSPRSGDLSVYWYQQSLDQGLQFLIQYYNGEERAKGNILERFSAQQFPDLHSELNLSSLELGDSALYFCASSVGRTGNYGYTFGSGTRLTVV.